This entry lists 16 T cell receptor beta chains sequenced from one sample in a study of blood T cell repertoires in COVID-19. The table came from immunoSEQ multiplex PCR; TCRdb's copy has only in-frame clones and leaves some out. Altogether about 220,000 clones are present, roughly 80% being singletons, with the ten largest covering roughly 1.3%. What was sequenced was PBMCs or T cells enriched from blood (not recorded which). The receptors here all came from a woman aged 40 to 49 with acute COVID-19.

The chain recombines TRBV7-9 with TRBJ1-5; 7 positions match TRBD1. CDR3 length equals 14 residues. Germline assignment: CDR1 SEHNR and CDR2 FQNEAQ (reference sequence). After removal of 5 bases from V and 3 bases from J, the junction contained 4 bases not matched to a gene. CDR3 region: CASSRDSTNQPQHF. CDR3 coding DNA: TGTGCCAGCAGCCGGGACAGTACCAATCAGCCCCAGCATTTT.

This rearrangement joins TRBV5-1 to TRBJ2-1; D perhaps matches TRBD1 (5 bases). The ends were cut back, 6 bases at V and 6 bases at J, with 13 bases in the middle. Germline V lookup: CDR1 SGHRS, CDR2 YFSETQ. The CDR3 sequence is 13 residues long. The CDR3 sequence: CASTWQGGNEQFF. CDR3 bases: TGCGCCAGCACGTGGCAGGGTGGCAATGAGCAGTTCTTC.

The V gene is TRBV5-1, the J gene TRBJ1-1; no clear D gene. This CDR3 is 15 amino acids long. V shed 4 bases and J shed 2 bases, with 15 bases lying between them. Germline lookup yields CDR1 SGHRS and CDR2 YFSETQ. This chain's CDR3 is CASSLETSGNTEAFF. CDR3 DNA sequence: TGCGCCAGCAGCCTAGAGACCTCGGGAAACACTGAAGCTTTCTTT.

The chain links TRBV9 to TRBJ1-1; 8 bases match TRBD1. Germline V gene sequence: CDR1 SGDLS, CDR2 YYNGEE. This CDR3 is 14 amino acids long. V lost 3 bases to trimming and J lost 5 bases; unmatched junction nucleotides: 6. Here the CDR3 DNA reads TGTGCCAGCAGCGCCGGACAGGGAATTACTGAAGCTTTCTTT. Protein product: CASSAGQGITEAFF.

The chain is built from TRBV12-3 or TRBV12-4 and TRBJ1-1; 8 bases align to TRBD1. CDR3 length: 13 amino acids. V lost 5 bases and J lost 4; bases outside the gene matches: 3. CDR3 residues: CASSRGQGTEAFF. The DNA of the CDR3 is TGTGCCAGCAGTCGAGGACAGGGCACTGAAGCTTTCTTT.

The gene calls are TRBV24-1 and TRBJ1-2, with D perhaps matching TRBD1 (5 bases). The CDR3 is made up of 12 amino acids. Trimming left V 2 bases short and J 7 bases short, with 7 bases between. In germline, CDR1 is KGHDR, CDR2 SFDVKD. The CDR3 protein is CATSDWGSGYTF. Written as DNA, the CDR3 is TGTGCCACCAGTGATTGGGGCAGTGGCTACACCTTC.

This clone occurred once. V is TRBV5-1 and J is TRBJ2-1; D might be TRBD1 (5 bases). In germline, CDR1 is SGHRS, CDR2 YFSETQ. V was cut by 0 bases and J by 8 bases, with 18 bases left in between. This CDR3 region has 16 residues. The CDR3: CASSLAGRSGIDEQFF. CDR3 nucleotide sequence: TGCGCCAGCAGCTTGGCAGGGCGATCGGGCATCGATGAGCAGTTCTTC.

J is TRBJ2-7 and V is TRBV18; weak D call: TRBD1 (6 bases). The CDR3 spans 13 residues. With 6 bases removed from V and 3 bases from J, the gap between germline ends came to 12 bases. The germline CDR1 and CDR2 sequences are KGHSH and LQKENI. The CDR3 nucleotides are TGTGCCAGCTCGACAGGTAGGGACTACGAGCAGTACTTC. Translation gives CASSTGRDYEQYF. The complete variable domain, with remaining parts taken from reference TRBV18 and TRBJ2-7, reads NAGVMQNPRHLVRRRGQEARLRCSPMKGHSHVYWYRQLPEEGLKFMVYLQKENIIDESGMPKERFSAEFPKEGPSILRIQQVVRGDSAAYFCASSTGRDYEQYFGPGTRLTVT.

The chain recombines TRBV5-1 with TRBJ1-2; 8 bases match TRBD1. Germline values: CDR1 SGHRS, CDR2 YFSETQ. The V gene end was trimmed by 6 bases and the J gene end by 4 bases; junction bases not matched to a gene: 14. This CDR3 is built from 16 residues. The CDR3 spells CASTYGAGGAGYGYTF. DNA for the CDR3: TGCGCCAGCACCTACGGGGCAGGGGGCGCTGGCTATGGCTACACCTTC.

This rearrangement joins TRBV30 to TRBJ2-3, with 7 nucleotides matching TRBD1. This CDR3 comprises 15 residues. V was clipped by 0 bases and J by 4 bases; unmatched bases: 7. Looked up from germline, CDR1 is GTSNPN and CDR2 is SVGIG (reference sequence). The CDR3 DNA reads TGTGCCTGGAGTGTGGAGACAGGGATTCCAGATACGCAGTATTTT. This encodes CAWSVETGIPDTQYF.

The J gene is TRBJ2-4, the V gene TRBV11-3; 7 bases map to TRBD1. The CDR3 has 16 amino acids. Germline V lookup: CDR1 SGHNT, CDR2 YENEEA. V lost 5 bases, J lost 0 bases, and 7 bases stayed unmatched. The CDR3 DNA sequence: TGTGCCAGCAGCGCCGGGACAGCACTAGCCAAAAACATTCAGTACTTC. Residues: CASSAGTALAKNIQYF.

CDR3 loop: CASSATPAGGNSPLHF. CDR3 DNA sequence: TGTGCCAGCAGCGCGACACCCGCAGGAGGGAATTCACCCCTCCACTTT. V usage is TRBV6-4 and J usage is TRBJ1-6; D ambiguous. Germline CDR1 reads MRHNA; CDR2 reads SNTAGT. This CDR3 contains 16 residues. V shed 6 bases and J shed 7 bases, with 19 bases lying between them.

The rearrangement links TRBV28 to TRBJ1-5; D remains unclear. The CDR3 loop spans 17 amino acids. The germline gives CDR1 MDHEN, CDR2 SYDVKM. Trimming removed 8 bases from V and 0 bases from J, with 20 bases in between. DNA of the CDR3: TGTGCCAGCGCACTTGATGGCAGACTATATAGCAATCAGCCCCAGCATTTT. This translates into CASALDGRLYSNQPQHF.

The V gene is TRBV6-2 or TRBV6-3, the J gene TRBJ2-3; TRBD2 matches 9 bases. Unmatched junction bases numbered 7, after V lost 5 bases and J lost 4 bases. CDR1 and CDR2 from the germline V gene are MNHEY and SVGEGT. This CDR3 comprises 15 residues. CDR3 bases: TGTGCCAGCAGTGATCGCGGGGGGGCCGCAGATACGCAGTATTTT. Its protein is CASSDRGGAADTQYF.

This clone was picked up many times. The chain couples TRBV19 to TRBJ2-5; weak D call: TRBD1 (6 bases). The CDR3 extends over 15 amino acids. Germline V gene data show CDR1 as LNHDA and CDR2 as SQIVND (reference sequence). V was pared by 3 bases and J by 2 bases, with 13 bases between. CDR3 nucleotides: TGTGCCAGTAGTATCGCCGGACAGATGCAAGAGACCCAGTACTTC. Its translation is CASSIAGQMQETQYF.

The rearrangement links TRBV19 to TRBJ1-1; TRBD1 might be the D (6 bases). V lost 1 base and J 4 bases, leaving 16 bases between the germline ends. From germline, CDR1 is LNHDA and CDR2 SQIVND (reference sequence). The CDR3 totals 16 residues. The DNA for the CDR3 is TGTGCCAGTAGTATAGGCGGGAGGGGGTTTGTCACTGAAGCTTTCTTT. Protein product: CASSIGGRGFVTEAFF. Variable domain in full (rest from reference TRBV19 and TRBJ1-1): DGGITQSPKYLFRKEGQNVTLSCEQNLNHDAMYWYRQDPGQGLRLIYYSQIVNDFQKGDIAEGYSVSREKKESFPLTVTSAQKNPTAFYLCASSIGGRGFVTEAFFGQGTRLTVV.